The 29 T cell receptor beta chains below all came from one sample that was sequenced in a study of blood T cell repertoires in COVID-19. Using immunoSEQ multiplex PCR, the repertoire was profiled, and TCRdb retains in-frame clones only, with some absent. The repertoire has roughly 570,000 clones, less than 90% of them found once; the top ten carry roughly 7.4%. The sequenced sample consisted of peripheral blood. These receptors all stem from a woman in her forties or fifties with COVID-19, enrolled during active disease.

The chain uses TRBV27 and TRBJ1-3; TRBD1 aligns across 9 bases. This CDR3 has 14 amino acids. Germline V CDR1 and CDR2: MNHEY, SMNVEV (reference sequence). V lost 4 bases to trimming and J lost 6 bases; unmatched junction nucleotides: 4. The CDR3 protein is CASSWDREKNTIYF. The CDR3 DNA is TGTGCCAGCAGTTGGGACAGGGAGAAAAACACCATATATTTT.

The V call is TRBV19, the J call TRBJ1-2, with D maybe TRBD1 (6 bases). The V gene lost 5 bases and the J gene lost 4 bases, with 17 bases spanning the gap. In germline, CDR1 is LNHDA, CDR2 SQIVND (reference sequence). The CDR3 has 15 amino acids. CDR3 DNA: TGTGCCAGTAGTGATCACTGGCAGGGGACCTATGGCTACACCTTC. Its protein product is CASSDHWQGTYGYTF.

The chain recombines TRBV7-2 with TRBJ1-3, with D possibly being TRBD1 (5 bases). CDR3 length: 16 residues. Per germline, CDR1 SGHTA and CDR2 FQGNSA. V was cut by 3 bases and J by 2 bases, with 14 bases left in between. This chain's CDR3 is CASSFLMGGTGNTIYF. DNA of the CDR3: TGTGCCAGCAGCTTCCTGATGGGGGGAACTGGAAACACCATATATTTT.

Remarks on this clone: The junction and the germline gene differ at one end; a read error may be behind it. The chain has TRBV3-1 (or the pseudogene TRBV3-2) and TRBJ1-5, with a tentative D call TRBD1 (5 bases). The CDR3 length is 13 residues. Germline loops: CDR1 LGHDT, CDR2 YNNKEL (reference sequence). DNA of the CDR3: TGTGCCGGCAGCCGCGGGACCTATCAGCCCCAGCATTTT. Protein: CAGSRGTYQPQHF.

This rearrangement joins TRBV27 to TRBJ1-2; D not certain. V lost 6 bases to trimming and J lost 0 bases, with 17 bases between them. This CDR3 region has 16 residues. Germline V gene lookup returns CDR1 MNHEY and CDR2 SMNVEV (reference sequence). CDR3 sequence (DNA): TGTGCCAGCAGCACATTTCCAACGCTGACTAACTATGGCTACACCTTC. This sequence encodes CASSTFPTLTNYGYTF.

This clone was observed a single time. This sequence joins TRBV5-1 and TRBJ2-7; 11 positions agree with TRBD2. The ends lost 3 bases at V and 2 bases at J; junction bases unmatched: 7. Per the germline V gene, CDR1 is SGHRS and CDR2 is YFSETQ. This CDR3 is built from 16 residues. CDR3 loop: CASSSLLAGATYEQYF. The CDR3 region has the DNA TGCGCCAGCAGCTCTTTACTAGCGGGGGCCACCTACGAGCAGTACTTC. Looking up the rest from reference TRBV5-1 and TRBJ2-7 gives the full variable domain: KAGVTQTPRYLIKTRGQQVTLSCSPISGHRSVSWYQQTPGQGLQFLFEYFSETQRNKGNFPGRFSGRQFSNSRSEMNVSTLELGDSALYLCASSSLLAGATYEQYFGPGTRLTVT.

This clone was detected once. Other DNA sequences from this sample encode an identical CDR3 as well. This chain uses TRBV27 with TRBJ2-2, with D perhaps matching TRBD2 (6 bases). Trimming removed 3 bases from V and 6 bases from J, with 8 bases in between. Germline CDR1 reads MNHEY; CDR2 reads SMNVEV (reference sequence). CDR3 size: 13 residues. CDR3 residues: CASSLGGAGELFF. DNA of the CDR3: TGTGCCAGCAGTTTGGGGGGTGCCGGGGAGCTGTTTTTT.

The CDR3 loop is CASSSQGLAGLTDTQYF. As DNA, the CDR3 is TGTGCCAGCTCATCACAGGGACTAGCGGGACTCACAGATACGCAGTATTTT. This sequence joins TRBV18 and TRBJ2-3, with 13 bases identical to TRBD2. The germline V gene has CDR1 KGHSH and CDR2 LQKENI. After removal of 5 bases from V and 2 bases from J, the junction contained 7 bases not matched to a gene. This CDR3 spans 17 amino acids.

This sequence joins TRBV28 and TRBJ1-4; 9 nucleotides agree with TRBD1. This CDR3 is built from 14 residues. Germline values: CDR1 MDHEN, CDR2 SYDVKM. V shed 7 bases, J shed 10 bases, and the junction held 10 bases outside the gene matches. CDR3 loop: CASTSSGTGPKLFF. CDR3 nucleotides: TGTGCCAGCACTTCCTCAGGGACAGGGCCAAAACTGTTTTTT.

The J gene is TRBJ1-2, the V gene TRBV5-1; D gene uncertain. Trimming removed 0 bases at V and 6 bases at J, with 6 bases between. The length of the CDR3 is 12 residues. CDR1 SGHRS and CDR2 YFSETQ come from the germline V gene. The chain's CDR3 is CASSLVSDGYTF. CDR3 nucleotides: TGCGCCAGCAGCTTGGTTTCGGATGGCTACACCTTC.

The chain carries TRBV4-1 and TRBJ1-2; D not resolved. Between the trimmed V and J ends, which lost 0 bases and 5 bases, there was a span of 13 bases. CDR1 MGHRA and CDR2 YSYEKL come from the germline V gene. This CDR3 contains 15 residues. In DNA, the CDR3 is TGCGCCAGCAGCCAAGATTTAATGACTCGGTATGGCTACACCTTC. Translation gives CASSQDLMTRYGYTF.

The chain is built from TRBV5-5 and TRBJ1-4, with D perhaps TRBD1 (5 bases). This CDR3 is 15 amino acids long. V lost 0 bases to trimming and J lost 8 bases, with 14 bases between them. The germline V gene has CDR1 SGHKS and CDR2 YYEKEE (reference sequence). As DNA, the CDR3 is TGTGCCAGCAGCTTGGAGGCCAGGGAATGGGAAAAACTGTTTTTT. It encodes CASSLEAREWEKLFF.

The rearrangement joins TRBV10-3 to TRBJ2-2; weak D call: TRBD2 (6 bases). CDR1 and CDR2 from the germline V gene are ENHRY and SYGVKD. Trimming removed 2 bases from V and 6 bases from J, with 13 bases in between. The CDR3 has 15 residues. The CDR3 is CAISEGTGGAGELFF. The CDR3 nucleotides read TGTGCCATCAGTGAGGGGACCGGAGGGGCCGGGGAGCTGTTTTTT.

The genes are TRBV5-4 and TRBJ1-4, with unresolved D. Germline CDR1 reads SGHNT; CDR2 reads YYREEE (reference sequence). V was pared by 0 bases and J by 7 bases, with 10 bases between. The CDR3 covers 14 residues. The CDR3 DNA reads as TGTGCCAGCAGCTTGGGAGGGTTCGGTGAAAAACTGTTTTTT. It translates to CASSLGGFGEKLFF.

This chain connects TRBV19 to TRBJ2-1, with 9 positions matching TRBD2. Losses at the gene ends were 4 bases for V and 9 bases for J; bases not matched to a gene: 16. There are 17 residues in the CDR3. CDR1 and CDR2 from the germline V gene are LNHDA and SQIVND (reference sequence). CDR3 protein: CASSNLAGHMGLVEQFF. Written as DNA, the CDR3 is TGTGCCAGTAGTAACCTAGCGGGGCACATGGGGCTAGTTGAGCAGTTCTTC.

This sequence joins TRBV27 and TRBJ2-1; TRBD1 might be the D (5 bases). Trimming left V 7 bases short and J 0 bases short, with 10 bases between. CDR1 is MNHEY and CDR2 is SMNVEV in the germline V gene (reference sequence). The CDR3 is 14 residues long. CDR3 sequence: CASIRGGSYNEQFF. DNA for the CDR3: TGTGCCAGCATTAGGGGCGGCTCCTACAATGAGCAGTTCTTC.

The chain carries TRBV5-5 and TRBJ2-7; D not certain. Between the trimmed V and J ends, which lost 1 base and 3 bases, there was a span of 8 bases. Germline CDR1 is SGHKS and CDR2 is YYEKEE (reference sequence). This CDR3 contains 13 residues. CDR3 nucleotide sequence: TGTGCCAGCAGCTTGCCCCCCCTCTACGAGCAGTACTTC. It yields the protein CASSLPPLYEQYF.

For the CDR3, the DNA is TGTGCCAGCAGCGTAGTAACGGGAGGGAGCACTGAAGCTTTCTTT. Its protein product is CASSVVTGGSTEAFF. The chain joins TRBV9 to TRBJ1-1; D is unresolved. CDR3 size: 15 residues. Trimming took off 0 bases at V and 4 bases at J, with 13 bases between the two ends. In germline, CDR1 is SGDLS, CDR2 YYNGEE.

This chain connects TRBV5-1 to TRBJ1-4, with 9 bases that match TRBD1. The germline V gene has CDR1 SGHRS and CDR2 YFSETQ. V was pared by 1 base and J by 4 bases, with 5 bases of the junction left unmatched. The CDR3 covers 16 residues. CDR3 amino acids: CASSLFAGQGNEKLFF. CDR3 DNA: TGCGCCAGCAGCTTGTTTGCGGGACAGGGTAATGAAAAACTGTTTTTT.

The chain is built from TRBV27 and TRBJ2-6, with D tentatively TRBD2 (5 bases). The germline V gene encodes CDR1 MNHEY and CDR2 SMNVEV (reference sequence). Deletions cut 6 bases from V and 3 bases from J, with 15 bases between. CDR3 length equals 16 residues. The CDR3 here is CASSLLAGYGANVLTF. The DNA for the CDR3 is TGTGCCAGCAGCCTACTTGCGGGTTATGGGGCCAACGTCCTGACTTTC. Based on the CDR3 plus reference TRBV27 and TRBJ2-6, the full variable domain is EAQVTQNPRYLITVTGKKLTVTCSQNMNHEYMSWYRQDPGLGLRQIYYSMNVEVTDKGDVPEGYKVSRKEKRNFPLILESPSPNQTSLYFCASSLLAGYGANVLTFGAGSRLTVL.

V usage is TRBV5-1 and J usage is TRBJ2-1; D remains ambiguous. CDR1 is SGHRS, CDR2 YFSETQ, per germline. Trimming removed 2 bases at V and 3 bases at J, with 15 bases between. The CDR3 is 16 amino acids. CDR3 sequence: CASSFSDTGYYNEQFF. The CDR3 region has the DNA TGCGCCAGCAGCTTCAGTGACACCGGATACTACAATGAGCAGTTCTTC.

V is TRBV19 and J is TRBJ2-4; the match to TRBD1 covers 9 bases. Trimming took 3 bases from V and 4 from J; bases not matched to a gene: 7. CDR1 is LNHDA, CDR2 SQIVND, per germline (reference sequence). This CDR3 comprises 16 residues. The CDR3 sequence: CASSILWDRAKNIQYF. CDR3 in DNA: TGTGCCAGTAGTATCCTCTGGGACAGGGCGAAAAACATTCAGTACTTC.

This clone has just a few counts. The chain combines TRBV13 with TRBJ1-6, with D hard to call. Per the germline V gene, CDR1 is PRHDT and CDR2 is FYEKMQ (reference sequence). This CDR3 comprises 17 residues. V was pared by 1 base and J by 0 bases, with 10 bases between. CDR3 loop: CASSLVAGSSYNSPLHF. The CDR3 DNA is TGTGCCAGCAGCTTAGTGGCGGGGAGCTCCTATAATTCACCCCTCCACTTT.

In this sample, this clone turned up once. The chain couples TRBV6-5 to TRBJ1-3; D is unresolved. Trimming shortened V by 4 bases and J by 0 bases, and 10 bases separated the two germline ends. Per germline, CDR1 MNHEY and CDR2 SVGAGI. This CDR3 is built from 15 residues. In nucleotides, the CDR3 is TGTGCCAGCAGTTTAGGTCGGAGCTCTGGAAACACCATATATTTT. This codes for CASSLGRSSGNTIYF.

The V call is TRBV3-1 (or the pseudogene TRBV3-2), the J call TRBJ1-6; no definite D call. This CDR3 has 13 residues. With 8 bases removed from V and 5 bases from J, the gap between germline ends came to 10 bases. Germline CDR1 LGHDT, CDR2 YNNKEL (reference sequence). In DNA, the CDR3 is TGTGCCAGCGGGCCGGAGGATAATTCACCCCTCCACTTT. Translated, it gives CASGPEDNSPLHF.

This clone was found once. The chain employs TRBV6-5 and TRBJ2-7; the D gene is possibly TRBD1 (5 bases). Germline loops: CDR1 MNHEY, CDR2 SVGAGI. The length of the CDR3 is 13 residues. V lost 6 bases, J lost 6 bases, and 15 bases lay in between. CDR3 bases: TGTGCCAGCAGCGGCCTCGACAGTACCGAGCAGTACTTC. Translated: CASSGLDSTEQYF.

The chain employs TRBV2 and TRBJ1-2; D uncertain. Germline-derived CDR1 and CDR2 are SNHLY and FYNNEI. Trimming cost V 8 bases and J 0 bases, with 7 bases left between them. This CDR3 has 12 residues. The CDR3 here is CASLQANYGYTF. The CDR3, as DNA: TGTGCCAGCCTTCAGGCTAACTATGGCTACACCTTC.

V gene TRBV5-4 combines with J gene TRBJ2-7; 7 nucleotides line up with TRBD1. Trimming took 2 bases from V and 3 from J; bases not matched to a gene: 5. The germline V gene encodes CDR1 SGHNT and CDR2 YYREEE (reference sequence). This CDR3 is built from 14 residues. CDR3 amino acids: CASSFAGDSYEQYF. Here the CDR3 DNA reads TGTGCCAGCAGCTTCGCCGGGGACAGCTACGAGCAGTACTTC.

The CDR3 DNA reads TGTGCCAGCAGTTCACAGGGGGCGGAAGGCTACACCTTC. Translation: CASSSQGAEGYTF. The chain couples TRBV2 to TRBJ1-2; the match to TRBD1 covers 9 bases. J gave up 8 bases and V 5 bases, and 6 bases lay outside the gene matches. From germline, CDR1 is SNHLY and CDR2 FYNNEI. The CDR3 has 13 residues.